Presented here are 18 T cell receptor beta chains from one specimen sequenced in a study of early T cells in non-severe SARS-CoV-2 infection. TCRdb re-derived calls from the 5' RACE reads in MiXCR, one entry per CDR3 protein. The sample has approximately 77,000 distinct CDR3 sequences; about 12% are singletons. Sequencing input: whole blood. The receptors derive from an adult who was a healthcare worker with PCR-confirmed SARS-CoV-2 infection or an uninfected control (not recorded which).

The chain employs TRBV11-2 and TRBJ1-1; tentatively, D is TRBD1 (5 bases). The V end lost 1 base, the J end lost 8 bases, and 14 bases lay between the germline ends. CDR3 length equals 14 residues. Germline V gene data show CDR1 as SGHAT and CDR2 as FQNNGV. CDR3 sequence: CASSLVRLQGEAFF. Written as DNA, the CDR3 is TGTGCCAGCAGCTTAGTGCGTCTTCAGGGCGAAGCTTTCTTT.

This clonotype was picked up many times. The chain carries TRBV7-6 and TRBJ2-1, with 9 bases matching TRBD2. Germline-derived CDR1 and CDR2 are SGHVS and FNYEAQ. V lost 5 bases and J lost 5; bases outside the gene matches: 7. The CDR3 loop spans 15 amino acids. CDR3 nucleotides: TGTGCCAGCAGCCCCTCAGGACTAGCGAACAATGAGCAGTTCTTC. It translates to CASSPSGLANNEQFF.

Many counts were recorded for this clonotype. The gene calls are TRBV7-2 and TRBJ1-2, with D hard to call. Looked up from germline, CDR1 is SGHTA and CDR2 is FQGNSA. The CDR3 is 12 residues long. Trimming cost V 8 bases and J 4 bases, with 11 bases left between them. The CDR3 region has the DNA TGTGCCAGCTATAGATACGTCTATGGCTACACCTTC. Protein product: CASYRYVYGYTF.

This chain connects TRBV20-1 to TRBJ1-1; unclear D gene. V was trimmed by 3 bases and J by 1 base, leaving 12 bases between them. The germline V gene encodes CDR1 DFQATT and CDR2 SNEGSKA (reference sequence). The CDR3 is 14 residues long. Here the CDR3 DNA reads TGCAGTGCTAGGACCGGGCAGTCGAACACTGAAGCTTTCTTT. The encoded protein is CSARTGQSNTEAFF.

The chain combines TRBV6-5 with TRBJ1-1; 7 bases align to TRBD1. V dropped 6 bases and J dropped 8; count of bases not matched to a gene: 9. CDR1 and CDR2 (germline): MNHEY, SVGAGI. This CDR3 region has 13 residues. The CDR3 DNA follows: TGTGCCAGCAGCGCCCATGACAGGGAAGAAGCTTTCTTT. It translates to CASSAHDREEAFF.

This clonotype has only a few counts. The CDR3 protein is CASSQRETQYF. The DNA of the CDR3 is TGTGCCAGCAGTCAAAGGGAGACCCAGTACTTC. The rearrangement uses TRBV28 and TRBJ2-5; D remains ambiguous. Trimming shortened V by 5 bases and J by 5 bases, and 6 bases separated the two germline ends. Germline V gives CDR1 MDHEN, CDR2 SYDVKM. The CDR3 is made up of 11 amino acids. Full variable domain (missing parts from reference TRBV28 and TRBJ2-5): DVKVTQSSRYLVKRTGEKVFLECVQDMDHENMFWYRQDPGLGLRLIYFSYDVKMKEKGDIPEGYSVSREKKERFSLILESASTNQTSMYLCASSQRETQYFGPGTRLLVL.

The V and J genes are TRBV28 and TRBJ2-7, with 8 nucleotides matching TRBD2. CDR3 length: 14 residues. Per germline, CDR1 MDHEN and CDR2 SYDVKM. J gave up 2 bases and V 6 bases, and 6 bases lay outside the gene matches. CDR3 region: CASRGLVHPYEQYF. The CDR3 bases are TGTGCCAGCAGGGGACTAGTGCACCCCTACGAGCAGTACTTC.

At least ten counts were recorded for this clonotype. The chain combines TRBV3-1 with TRBJ1-1; D might be TRBD1 (6 bases). This CDR3 has 11 residues. V dropped 8 bases and J dropped 4 bases, with 8 bases sitting between them. The V gene's germline CDR1 is LGHDT and CDR2 YNNKEL (reference sequence). Here the CDR3 DNA reads TGTGCCAGCCGAGGGGGCACTGAAGCTTTCTTT. This translates into CASRGGTEAFF.

This clonotype has just a few counts. The chain uses TRBV28 and TRBJ2-7; the match to TRBD1 covers 10 bases. Germline assignment: CDR1 MDHEN and CDR2 SYDVKM. J gave up 2 bases and V 5 bases, and 9 bases lay outside the gene matches. The CDR3 loop spans 16 amino acids. The CDR3 region has the DNA TGTGCCAGCAGTCCGGGGGGCGGACAGGGGGCCTACGAGCAGTACTTC. It yields the protein CASSPGGGQGAYEQYF.

Of note for this clonotype: Sequence at one end of the junction differs from germline and may be a read error. This chain connects TRBV6-1 to TRBJ2-1; possibly TRBD1 or TRBD2 for D (5 bases each). The germline CDR1 and CDR2 sequences are MNHNS and SASEGT. The length of the CDR3 is 14 residues. The CDR3 DNA follows: TGTGTCAGCCGTCCCAGGGACCTTTACAATGAGCAGTTCTTC. It translates to CVSRPRDLYNEQFF.

This clonotype was found a few times. The chain is built from TRBV6-2 or TRBV6-3 and TRBJ1-5, with D perhaps TRBD1 (6 bases). V was trimmed by 1 base and J by 7 bases, leaving 11 bases between them. The germline CDR1 and CDR2 sequences are MNHEY and SVGEGT. The CDR3 totals 14 residues. This CDR3 reads CASSYFGGGQPQHF. DNA of the CDR3: TGTGCCAGCAGTTACTTCGGGGGCGGACAGCCCCAGCATTTT.

The chain carries TRBV9 and TRBJ2-2; 15 bases are a match to TRBD2. V was pared by 2 bases and J by 2 bases, with 1 base of the junction left unmatched. The CDR3 length is 17 residues. Germline V gives CDR1 SGDLS, CDR2 YYNGEE. The CDR3 loop is CASSVGLAGGNTGELFF. The CDR3 nucleotides read TGTGCCAGCAGCGTGGGACTAGCGGGAGGCAACACCGGGGAGCTGTTTTTT.

The chain has TRBV15 and TRBJ2-1; D is unclear. Germline V CDR1 and CDR2: LNHNV, YYDKDF (reference sequence). Trimming left V 6 bases short and J 0 bases short, with 12 bases between. The CDR3 runs 15 residues. CDR3 DNA sequence: TGTGCCACCAGTGGGTCGGCAGTCTCCTACAATGAGCAGTTCTTC. Its translation is CATSGSAVSYNEQFF.

This clonotype was seen at least ten times. The J gene is TRBJ2-7, the V gene TRBV28; TRBD1 matches at 7 bases. Germline V CDR1 and CDR2: MDHEN, SYDVKM. V lost 3 bases to trimming and J lost 3 bases; unmatched junction nucleotides: 2. CDR3 length: 13 amino acids. The CDR3 sequence is CASSLTGNYEQYF. In DNA, the CDR3 is TGTGCCAGCAGTTTGACAGGGAACTACGAGCAGTACTTC.

In its sample, this clonotype was seen a few times. The V call is TRBV20-1, the J call TRBJ2-3; 7 bases align to TRBD2. Losses at the gene ends were 0 bases for V and 1 base for J; bases not matched to a gene: 7. Germline CDR1 is DFQATT and CDR2 is SNEGSKA (reference sequence). The CDR3 runs 16 residues. Written as DNA, the CDR3 is TGCAGTGCTAGAGAAGGGCGGGAGTGGGGCACAGATACGCAGTATTTT. Protein sequence: CSAREGREWGTDTQYF.

This clonotype came up many times. V and J are TRBV20-1 and TRBJ2-7, with D perhaps TRBD2 (6 bases). Deletions cut 4 bases from V and 3 bases from J, with 13 bases between. The length of the CDR3 is 13 residues. Germline CDR1 reads DFQATT; CDR2 reads SNEGSKA (reference sequence). The CDR3 sequence is CSAKWTIDYEQYF. The CDR3 DNA sequence: TGCAGTGCTAAATGGACTATCGACTACGAGCAGTACTTC.

For the CDR3, the DNA is TGTGCCAGCGCCGGGGACAGTTCCCACGAGCAGTACTTC. It encodes CASAGDSSHEQYF. V usage is TRBV12-3 or TRBV12-4 and J usage is TRBJ2-7; 7 bases align to TRBD1. V was pared by 8 bases and J by 5 bases, with 9 bases of the junction left unmatched. CDR3 length: 13 residues.

There are many counts of this clonotype. CDR3 nucleotide sequence: TGTGCCAGCAGCCCCAGGGGAGAGAAGCATGGGAATCAGTACTTC. Its protein product is CASSPRGEKHGNQYF. This chain links TRBV9 with TRBJ2-4; a possible D gene is TRBD1 (6 bases). Germline V gives CDR1 SGDLS, CDR2 YYNGEE. The CDR3 has 15 amino acids. The germline V and J ends were trimmed by 4 bases and 12 bases, with 23 bases remaining between them.